The source of this TCR beta chain is a study of cytomegalovirus exposure and HLA in healthy donors. The study's findings and limits: For TCR beta chains, V- and J-gene trimming was later linked to a missense DCLRE1C variant.

Both 60 Vbeta primers and 13 Jbeta primers went into the PCR. Method: immunoSEQ multiplex PCR; TCRdb's copy keeps in-frame clones and lacks some. The sample lists 130,000 or so clones, approximately 8.7% occurring once. CDR1 and CDR2 (germline): SGHAT, FQNNGV. V was clipped by 5 bases and J by 4 bases, with 17 bases between them. The CDR3 covers 15 residues. Worth noting for this clone: Its cognate antigen is unknown.

This sequence was found in a man in his forties in good health and CMV-seronegative. This sequence joins TRBV11-2 and TRBJ1-2; a weak D match, TRBD1 (5 bases). Sequencing was carried out using PBMCs. The CDR3 region is CASSQDRPPPYGYTF. The CDR3 DNA sequence: TGTGCCAGCAGCCAAGACAGACCACCCCCCTATGGCTACACCTTC.